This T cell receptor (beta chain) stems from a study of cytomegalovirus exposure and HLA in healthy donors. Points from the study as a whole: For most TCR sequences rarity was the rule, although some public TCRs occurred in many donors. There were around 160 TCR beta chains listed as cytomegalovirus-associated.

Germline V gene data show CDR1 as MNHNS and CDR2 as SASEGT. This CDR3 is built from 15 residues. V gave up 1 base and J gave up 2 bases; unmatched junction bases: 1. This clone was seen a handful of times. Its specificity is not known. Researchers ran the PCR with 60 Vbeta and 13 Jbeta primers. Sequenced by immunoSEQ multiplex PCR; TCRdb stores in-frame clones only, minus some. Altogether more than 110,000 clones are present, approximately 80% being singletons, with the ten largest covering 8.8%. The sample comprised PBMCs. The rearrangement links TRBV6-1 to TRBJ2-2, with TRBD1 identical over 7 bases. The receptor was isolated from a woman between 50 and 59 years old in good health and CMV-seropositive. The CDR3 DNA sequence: TGTGCCAGCAGTGAAGGACAGGGAAACACCGGGGAGCTGTTTTTT. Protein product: CASSEGQGNTGELFF.